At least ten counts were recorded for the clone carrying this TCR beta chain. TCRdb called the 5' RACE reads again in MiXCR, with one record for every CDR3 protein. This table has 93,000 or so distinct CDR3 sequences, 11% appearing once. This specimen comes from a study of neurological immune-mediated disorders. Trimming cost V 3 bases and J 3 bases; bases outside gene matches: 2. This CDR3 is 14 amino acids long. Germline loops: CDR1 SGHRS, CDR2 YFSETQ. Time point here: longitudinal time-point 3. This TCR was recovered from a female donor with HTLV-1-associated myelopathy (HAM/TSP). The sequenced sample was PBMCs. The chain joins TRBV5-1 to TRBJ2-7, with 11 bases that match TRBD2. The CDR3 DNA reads TGCGCCAGCAGCTCTAGCGGGGGGTTCTACGAGCAGTACTTC. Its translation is CASSSSGGFYEQYF.